This T cell receptor beta chain was obtained from a study of circulating and synovial CD4+ cells in juvenile arthritis. With regard to this clone: Antigen specificity is unknown.

General observations from the study: These repertoires were less diverse than bulk blood CD4 repertoires. CPL and bulk CD4 samples differed at least tenfold in T cell genomes. Overlap with synovium rose as more T cells were sequenced.

Germline V lookup: CDR1 MDHEN, CDR2 SYDVKM. The CDR3 spans 15 residues. V lost 6 bases to trimming and J lost 6 bases, with 17 bases between them. Produced via immunoSEQ multiplex PCR; TCRdb's table is partial and in-frame only. The data contain 30,000 to 40,000 clones, 90% to 95% of them singletons. Sequencing was done on a sample of CD4+ T cells from blood. The source of this sequence is a human donor with juvenile idiopathic arthritis. V is TRBV28 and J is TRBJ1-4, with D possibly TRBD1 on 5 matching bases. CDR3 protein: CASSSIGGKDEKLFF. CDR3 DNA sequence: TGTGCCAGCAGCTCTATCGGGGGGAAGGATGAAAAACTGTTTTTT.